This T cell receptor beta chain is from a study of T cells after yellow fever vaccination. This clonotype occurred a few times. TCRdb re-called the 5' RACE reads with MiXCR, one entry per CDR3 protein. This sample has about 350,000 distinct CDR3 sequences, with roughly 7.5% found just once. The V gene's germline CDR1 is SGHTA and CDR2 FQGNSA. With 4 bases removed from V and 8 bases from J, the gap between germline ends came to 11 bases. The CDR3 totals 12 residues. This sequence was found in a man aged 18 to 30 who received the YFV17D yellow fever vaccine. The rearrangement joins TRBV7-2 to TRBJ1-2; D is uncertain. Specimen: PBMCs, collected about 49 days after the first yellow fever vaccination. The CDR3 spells CASSSSGNGYTF. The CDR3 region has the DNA TGTGCCAGCAGCTCGAGCGGGAACGGCTACACCTTC.